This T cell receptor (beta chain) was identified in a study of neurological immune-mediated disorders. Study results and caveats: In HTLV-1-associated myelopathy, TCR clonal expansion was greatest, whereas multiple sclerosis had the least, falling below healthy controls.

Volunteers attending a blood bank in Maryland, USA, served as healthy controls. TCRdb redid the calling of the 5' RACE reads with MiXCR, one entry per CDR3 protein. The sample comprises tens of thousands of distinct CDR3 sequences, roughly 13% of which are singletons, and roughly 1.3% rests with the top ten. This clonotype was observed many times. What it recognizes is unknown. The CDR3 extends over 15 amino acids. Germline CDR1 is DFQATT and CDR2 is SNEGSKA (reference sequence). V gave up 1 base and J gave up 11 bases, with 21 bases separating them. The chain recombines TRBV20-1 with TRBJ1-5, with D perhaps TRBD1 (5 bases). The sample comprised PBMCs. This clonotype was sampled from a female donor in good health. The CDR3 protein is CSARGSQAKGGAQHF. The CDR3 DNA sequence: TGCAGTGCTAGAGGATCTCAAGCTAAGGGAGGGGCCCAGCATTTT.